This entry concerns a single TCR beta chain. After extraction with the RNeasy kit, about 0.45 to 1 ug of the RNA was reverse transcribed using random hexamers. One entry per CDR3 protein results from TCRdb running MiXCR on the immunoSEQ multiplex PCR reads. The sample records 120,000 or so distinct CDR3 sequences, about 95% being singletons. The sample comes from a study of CD8 T cells in Susac syndrome. With 6 bases removed from V and 2 bases from J, the gap between germline ends came to 15 bases. CDR3 length: 15 residues. Per germline, CDR1 MNHNY and CDR2 SVGAGI (reference sequence). The sample taken for sequencing was CD4+ T cells from PBMCs. The clonotype originates from a human donor in good health. The rearrangement uses TRBV6-6 and TRBJ2-3, with D tentatively TRBD1 (5 bases). In DNA, the CDR3 is TGTGCCAGCAGGAACTGGGGCAGCACCACAGATACGCAGTATTTT. It specifies CASRNWGSTTDTQYF.